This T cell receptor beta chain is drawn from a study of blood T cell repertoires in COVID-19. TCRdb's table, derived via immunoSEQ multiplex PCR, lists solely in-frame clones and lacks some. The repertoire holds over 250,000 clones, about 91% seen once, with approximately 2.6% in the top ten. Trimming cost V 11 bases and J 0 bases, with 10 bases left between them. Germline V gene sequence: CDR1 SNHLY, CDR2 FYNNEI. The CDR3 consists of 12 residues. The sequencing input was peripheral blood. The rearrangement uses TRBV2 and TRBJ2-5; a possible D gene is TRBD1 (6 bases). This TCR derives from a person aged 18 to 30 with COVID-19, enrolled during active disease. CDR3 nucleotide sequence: TGTGCCGGCGCAGGGGACCAAGAGACCCAGTACTTC. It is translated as CAGAGDQETQYF.